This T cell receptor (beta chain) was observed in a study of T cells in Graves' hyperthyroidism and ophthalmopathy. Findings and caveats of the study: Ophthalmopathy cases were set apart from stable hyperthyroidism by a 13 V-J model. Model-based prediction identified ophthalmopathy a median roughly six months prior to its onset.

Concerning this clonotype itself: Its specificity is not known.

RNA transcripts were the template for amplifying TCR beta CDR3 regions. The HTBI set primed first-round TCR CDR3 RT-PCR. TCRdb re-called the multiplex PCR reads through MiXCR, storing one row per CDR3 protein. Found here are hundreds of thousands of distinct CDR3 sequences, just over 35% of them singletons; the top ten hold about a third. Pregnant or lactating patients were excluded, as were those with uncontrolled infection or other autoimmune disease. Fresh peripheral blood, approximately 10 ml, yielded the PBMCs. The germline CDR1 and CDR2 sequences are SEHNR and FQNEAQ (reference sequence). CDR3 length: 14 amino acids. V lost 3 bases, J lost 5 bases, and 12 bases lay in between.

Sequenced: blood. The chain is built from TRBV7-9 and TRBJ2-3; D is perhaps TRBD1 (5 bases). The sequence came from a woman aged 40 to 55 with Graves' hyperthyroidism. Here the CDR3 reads CASSFKQGVDTQYF. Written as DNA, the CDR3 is TGTGCCAGCAGCTTCAAGCAGGGTGTAGATACGCAGTATTTT.